Listed here are 6 T cell receptor beta chains from one sample, sequenced in a study of cytomegalovirus exposure and HLA in healthy donors. It was with 60 Vbeta and 13 Jbeta primers that the PCR ran. TCRdb's table, derived via immunoSEQ multiplex PCR, lists solely in-frame clones and lacks some. The sample records about 260,000 clones, just over 70% being singletons. The sequenced sample was PBMCs. The receptors come from a female donor in good health and CMV-seronegative.

This chain links TRBV5-1 with TRBJ1-2; TRBD1 is a possible D gene (5 bases). V was cut by 5 bases and J by 7 bases, with 15 bases left in between. CDR3 length: 13 amino acids. CDR1 is SGHRS and CDR2 is YFSETQ in the germline V gene. The CDR3 region is CASRSDKGFGYTF. As DNA, the CDR3 is TGCGCCAGCAGATCGGACAAAGGTTTTGGCTACACCTTC.

This clone was found a few times. At one boundary the junction diverges from the germline segment, which might be a read error. The genes are TRBV7-9 and TRBJ2-1; possible D gene TRBD1, 5 bases. There are 17 residues in the CDR3. Germline V gene lookup returns CDR1 SEHNR and CDR2 FQNEAQ (reference sequence). The CDR3 nucleotides are TGTTCCAGCAGTACTTTAGGGGCGACGAGCTCCTACAATGAGCAGTTCTTC. Translating it yields CSSSTLGATSSYNEQFF.

This clone appeared once. The gene calls are TRBV2 and TRBJ2-7; 10 positions agree with TRBD1. Losses at the gene ends were 6 bases for V and 2 bases for J; bases not matched to a gene: 7. Germline CDR1 SNHLY, CDR2 FYNNEI. This CDR3 has 15 residues. CDR3 bases: TGTGCCAGCAGAGACCCGGGACAGGGGACCTACGAGCAGTACTTC. Translating gives CASRDPGQGTYEQYF.

This clone has just a few counts. J is TRBJ2-7 and V is TRBV28, with 7 bases identical to TRBD1. V dropped 6 bases and J dropped 5; count of bases not matched to a gene: 10. Germline-derived CDR1 and CDR2 are MDHEN and SYDVKM. CDR3 length: 14 amino acids. The CDR3 sequence: CASRDSGTANEQYF. The CDR3 DNA sequence: TGTGCCAGCAGGGATTCCGGGACAGCTAACGAGCAGTACTTC.

This sequence joins TRBV27 and TRBJ2-1; a weak D match, TRBD2 (7 bases). V was trimmed by 3 bases and J by 4 bases, leaving 22 bases between them. The CDR3 contains 18 residues. From germline, CDR1 is MNHEY and CDR2 SMNVEV (reference sequence). The CDR3 is CASSFFRWGGLDYNEQFF. CDR3 sequence (DNA): TGTGCCAGCAGTTTTTTTCGCTGGGGGGGCCTCGATTACAATGAGCAGTTCTTC.

The V call is TRBV7-9, the J call TRBJ1-4; no firm D call. Trimming removed 4 bases at V and 0 bases at J, with 9 bases between. Per germline, CDR1 SEHNR and CDR2 FQNEAQ (reference sequence). This CDR3 has 15 amino acids. DNA of the CDR3: TGTGCCAGCAGCTCCCCTAGCGCAACTAATGAAAAACTGTTTTTT. Its translation is CASSSPSATNEKLFF.